This T cell receptor beta chain was found in a study of blood T cell repertoires in COVID-19. Turning to the study itself: COVID-19 samples collected from the United States, Italy and Spain covered acute and convalescent phases.

Some clones are missing from TCRdb's copy, which holds only in-frame ones; the method was immunoSEQ multiplex PCR. This repertoire shows under 170,000 clones, 84% found once; its top ten account for roughly 2.2%. V lost 6 bases and J lost 1, with 6 bases in between. CDR1 is MNHEY, CDR2 SVGAGI, per germline. There are 12 residues in the CDR3. For this clone: In the same sample, other DNA sequences code for this CDR3.

The sequenced sample was peripheral blood. The source is an older man with acute or convalescent COVID-19. This chain connects TRBV6-5 to TRBJ1-1; the D is unclear. CDR3 sequence reads: CASSRGNTEAFF. The CDR3 DNA reads as TGTGCCAGCAGCCGAGGGAACACTGAAGCTTTCTTT.